This T cell receptor beta chain was captured in a study of cytomegalovirus exposure and HLA in healthy donors. Study-wide findings and caveats: A missense variant in DCLRE1C was later tied to TCR beta V- and J-gene trimming. While the bulk of TCR sequences proved rare, some public TCRs turned up in many donors.

With 60 Vbeta and 13 Jbeta primers, the PCR was carried out. Using immunoSEQ multiplex PCR, the repertoire was profiled, and TCRdb retains in-frame clones only, with some absent. The sample shows about 130,000 clones, 60% to 85% of them seen only once. J lost 4 bases, V lost 6 bases, and 6 bases had no gene match. Per the germline V gene, CDR1 is LNHDA and CDR2 is SQIVND (reference sequence). The CDR3 is 14 amino acids. Regarding this clone: Its antigen is as yet unknown.

The chain recombines TRBV19 with TRBJ1-5; 7 bases are shared with TRBD1. The TCR originated in a woman between 18 and 30 years old in good health and CMV-seronegative. The specimen sequenced was PBMCs. The CDR3 DNA sequence: TGTGCCAGTAGATTTAAACAGGGGAATCAGCCCCAGCATTTT. Residues: CASRFKQGNQPQHF.